The rows below give T cell receptor beta chains drawn from one sample of a study of blood T cell repertoires in COVID-19. Using immunoSEQ multiplex PCR, the repertoire was profiled, and TCRdb retains in-frame clones only, with some absent. Of about 330,000 clones listed, over 80% were seen once; the top ten hold around 5%. The sample comprised PBMCs or T cells enriched from blood (not recorded which). These receptors came from a man aged 30 to 45 who had recovered from COVID-19. Both conserved end residues are part of each CDR3. The order of the fields is V gene, clone size, J gene, D gene, CDR3 DNA, CDR3 protein. The D gene is left open where the match is weak. Expanded clones get a size class; other rows say once, few or many, or leave the size out.

V gene: TRBV28
clone size: .
J gene: TRBJ1-6
D gene: .
CDR3 DNA: TGTGCCAGCAGACTACGACAGCGCAGCTCCTATAATTCACCCCTCCACTTT
CDR3 protein: CASRLRQRSSYNSPLHF

V gene: TRBV2
clone size: .
J gene: TRBJ1-6
D gene: .
CDR3 DNA: TGTGCCAGCCAGGGGACCTCCTATAATTCACCCCTCCACTTT
CDR3 protein: CASQGTSYNSPLHF

V gene: TRBV5-1
clone size: once
J gene: TRBJ1-1
D gene: TRBD1
CDR3 DNA: TGCGCCAGCAGCCCTGGACAGGGGGGGATTGAAGCTTTCTTT
CDR3 protein: CASSPGQGGIEAFF

V gene: TRBV28
clone size: .
J gene: TRBJ2-3
D gene: .
CDR3 DNA: TGTGCCAGCAGTTTCTCCAGGCCCACAGATACGCAGTATTTT
CDR3 protein: CASSFSRPTDTQYF

V gene: TRBV11-2
clone size: .
J gene: TRBJ1-2
D gene: .
CDR3 DNA: TGTGCCAGCAGCTTAGGTGGACAGACGAACTATGGCTACACCTTC
CDR3 protein: CASSLGGQTNYGYTF

V gene: TRBV5-1
clone size: .
J gene: TRBJ1-6
D gene: TRBD1
CDR3 DNA: TGCGCCAGCAGCTTGCAGGGGGCGAATTCACCCCTCCACTTT
CDR3 protein: CASSLQGANSPLHF

V gene: TRBV5-4
clone size: .
J gene: TRBJ2-5
D gene: TRBD2
CDR3 DNA: TGTGCCAGCAGCTTGGTAGGAAGCGGGGGGATAGAGACCCAGTACTTC
CDR3 protein: CASSLVGSGGIETQYF

V gene: TRBV6-5
clone size: .
J gene: TRBJ2-5
D gene: .
CDR3 DNA: TGTGCCAGCAGTTACGACAGGACGTCAGCGGAGACCCAGTACTTC
CDR3 protein: CASSYDRTSAETQYF

V gene: TRBV6-5
clone size: .
J gene: TRBJ2-3
D gene: .
CDR3 DNA: TGTGCCAGCAGATTAGCGAGCAGCTTCACAGATACGCAGTATTTT
CDR3 protein: CASRLASSFTDTQYF

V gene: TRBV7-6
clone size: .
J gene: TRBJ2-1
D gene: TRBD2
CDR3 DNA: TGTGCCAGCAGCTTAGGGCGGCCGGGACTAGCGGGGGGAGGTTCCTACAATGAGCAGTTCTTC
CDR3 protein: CASSLGRPGLAGGGSYNEQFF

V gene: TRBV2
clone size: .
J gene: TRBJ1-5
D gene: TRBD1
CDR3 DNA: TGTGCCAGCAGTAGACAGGGTAGACAGCCCCAGCATTTT
CDR3 protein: CASSRQGRQPQHF

V gene: TRBV7-9
clone size: few
J gene: TRBJ1-6
D gene: .
CDR3 DNA: TGTGCCAGCAGCTCGAGCTCGGGACACTATAATTCACCCCTCCACTTT
CDR3 protein: CASSSSSGHYNSPLHF

V gene: TRBV5-1
clone size: .
J gene: TRBJ2-5
D gene: TRBD2
CDR3 DNA: TGCGCCAGCAGCCCGGGACTAGCGGGGGGTCTTCGAGAGACCCAGTACTTC
CDR3 protein: CASSPGLAGGLRETQYF

V gene: TRBV19
clone size: .
J gene: TRBJ2-3
D gene: .
CDR3 DNA: TGTGCCAGTAGTTTATGGGGCCGCACAGATACGCAGTATTTT
CDR3 protein: CASSLWGRTDTQYF